What follows is one T cell receptor beta chain and its context. This clonotype was counted only a few times. Its binding antigen is unknown. No much larger clone exists at a distance of one base, and base qualities are not known. The sample originates from a study of CD8+CD57+ T cells in acquired aplastic anemia listed by TCRdb under 2018. A note on the overall study: DNA extracted from sorted CD4+ and CD8+ cells had a mean of roughly 3.4 ug, with a range of 0.2 to 27.4 ug.

What the authors observed across the whole study: Patients and healthy controls showed no significant difference in CD8+ Simpson's diversity (P=0.060). Around 31 CD8+ CDR3 sequences were shared between patients and controls but appeared highly expressed in patients and within their immunodominant clones.

In this study, sorted CD4+ and CD8+ T cells from the blood of healthy subjects and of severe aplastic anemia patients had their TCR repertoires deep-sequenced. Ficoll-Paque density gradient centrifugation was used to isolate peripheral blood mononuclear cells. Before DNA was extracted, CD4+ and CD8+ T cells were sorted using either FACS or magnetic beads. CDR1 and CDR2 were assigned from the germline V gene as SGHVS and FQNEAQ. V was cut back by 7 bases and J by 4 bases, leaving a gap of 11 bases between them. The cysteine opens and the phenylalanine closes a CDR3 of 14 amino acids. CDR3 DNA only is kept here, 42 bases in frame from base 1. Genomic DNA served as template for TCR beta VDJ combination and CDR3 sequence profiling. An Illumina HiSeq 2000 was the platform used for TCR repertoire sequencing. Under the source paper's analysis protocol: TRBV/TRBJ rearrangement plots, CDR3 size and DJ length profiles, and Simpson's diversity index were used to assess repertoires. The most abundant DNA sequence in the deep sequencing data was taken as the immunodominant clone. CDR3 amino acid sequences were checked for sharing between subjects and were compared against published repertoires and the VDJdb database. Using fastp trimming at Q25 and MiXCR clonotype assembly, TCRdb reanalyzed the public sequencing data and kept in-frame beta chains. Each CDR3 protein appears once, grouped with its most common genes and DNA. The V and J calls reflect TCRdb's pipeline rather than the authors' work. Present in this sample are more than 250,000 distinct CDR3 sequences, approximately 55% of which were seen just once. In total, the top ten clones hold roughly 8% of the sample.

The sequence was collected from a human donor with severe aplastic anemia or a healthy control (not recorded which). The chain uses TRBV7-8 and TRBJ1-6; the D gene is perhaps TRBD1, from 6 matching bases. Sample: sorted CD4+, CD8+, or CD8+CD57+ T cells (not recorded which) from PBMCs. The CDR3 protein sequence reads: CASTPGQYNSPLHF. The DNA is as follows: TGTGCCAGCACCCCCGGACAGTATAATTCACCCCTCCACTTT.